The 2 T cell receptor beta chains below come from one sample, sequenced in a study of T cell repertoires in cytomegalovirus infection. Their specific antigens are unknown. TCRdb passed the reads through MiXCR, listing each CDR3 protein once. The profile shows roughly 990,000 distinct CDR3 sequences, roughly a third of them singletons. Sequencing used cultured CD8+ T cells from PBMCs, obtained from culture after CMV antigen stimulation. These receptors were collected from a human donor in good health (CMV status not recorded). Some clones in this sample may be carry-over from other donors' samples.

The CDR3 DNA reads TGTGCCAGCAGCCCTGAGGGGGGCCCCCTCAATGAGCAGTTCTTC. Its protein is CASSPEGGPLNEQFF. The J gene is TRBJ2-1, the V gene TRBV5-4; D might be TRBD1 or TRBD2, each matching 6 bases. The CDR3 loop spans 15 amino acids. Germline V CDR1 and CDR2: SGHNT, YYREEE (reference sequence). The ends were cut back, 4 bases at V and 6 bases at J, with 17 bases in the middle.

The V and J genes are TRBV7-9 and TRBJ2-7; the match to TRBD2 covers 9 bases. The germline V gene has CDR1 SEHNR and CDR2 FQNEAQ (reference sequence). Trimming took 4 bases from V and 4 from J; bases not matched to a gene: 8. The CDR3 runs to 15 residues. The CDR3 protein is CASSWAAGGRYEQYF. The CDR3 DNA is TGTGCCAGCAGCTGGGCGGCGGGGGGGCGGTACGAGCAGTACTTC.